What follows are 4 T cell receptor beta chains derived from one specimen sequenced in a study of control samples from healthy donors and cancer patients. TCRdb's table, derived via immunoSEQ multiplex PCR, lists solely in-frame clones and lacks some. In the table there are about 180,000 clones, around 89% of which are singletons. Sequenced: blood. These TCRs come from a woman in her 50s in good health.

In its sample, this clone was seen once. This chain connects TRBV5-4 to TRBJ2-1, with D tentatively TRBD2 (6 bases). The CDR3 has 14 amino acids. CDR1 and CDR2 (germline): SGHNT, YYREEE (reference sequence). Trimming stripped 7 bases from V and 5 bases from J, with 16 bases between. The CDR3 spells CASWEAGLDNEQFF. Here the CDR3 DNA reads TGTGCCAGCTGGGAGGCTGGCTTGGACAATGAGCAGTTCTTC.

The chain couples TRBV6-5 to TRBJ2-1; D possibly matches TRBD1 or TRBD2 (6 bases each). Germline CDR1 reads MNHEY; CDR2 reads SVGAGI. Trimming removed 2 bases from V and 5 bases from J, with 13 bases in between. This CDR3 has 15 amino acids. In DNA, the CDR3 is TGTGCCAGCAGTTACAAGGGGGGCAGGAACAATGAGCAGTTCTTC. It is translated as CASSYKGGRNNEQFF.

The V and J genes are TRBV7-9 and TRBJ2-7; 9 nucleotides agree with TRBD2. Germline assignment: CDR1 SEHNR and CDR2 FQNEAQ (reference sequence). Trimming at V came to 2 bases and at J to 3 bases, leaving 5 bases not matched to a gene. The CDR3 extends over 15 amino acids. The CDR3 sequence: CASSLSLAGNYEQYF. The CDR3 DNA sequence: TGTGCCAGCAGCTTATCACTAGCGGGTAACTACGAGCAGTACTTC.

The rearrangement links TRBV10-3 to TRBJ2-2; 9 bases match TRBD1. CDR1 ENHRY and CDR2 SYGVKD come from the germline V gene. The V segment lost 7 bases and the J segment 4 bases; nucleotides outside the gene matches: 4. The CDR3 extends over 14 amino acids. The CDR3 spells CAIKDRGGTGELFF. The DNA for the CDR3 is TGTGCCATCAAGGACAGGGGTGGCACCGGGGAGCTGTTTTTT.